This TCR beta chain was sequenced during a study of blood T cell repertoires in COVID-19. Looking at the study overall: The United States, Italy and Spain were the sources of the acute and convalescent COVID-19 samples. T cells, B-cell-depleted T cells, or PBMCs provided the cDNA or gDNA that served as material.

Generated by immunoSEQ multiplex PCR, the TCRdb table keeps only in-frame clones and is missing some. This table holds 150,000 or so clones, about four fifths found once. The CDR3 consists of 13 residues. CDR1 SGHDN and CDR2 FVKESK come from the germline V gene. V was clipped by 4 bases and J by 8 bases, with 14 bases between them. Patients of the Seattle cohort, enrolled during active infection, were followed longitudinally. The sequence was collected from a woman aged 55-70 years with COVID-19, enrolled during active disease. The V and J genes are TRBV14 and TRBJ1-2; D not resolved. Sample: peripheral blood. The CDR3 DNA sequence: TGTGCCAGCAGCCCAAGGACGGGAAAGGGCTACACCTTC. Its protein product is CASSPRTGKGYTF. The full variable domain, its missing parts supplied by reference TRBV14 and TRBJ1-2, is EAGVTQFPSHSVIEKGQTVTLRCDPISGHDNLYWYRRVMGKEIKFLLHFVKESKQDESGMPNNRFLAERTGGTYSTLKVQPAELEDSGVYFCASSPRTGKGYTFGSGTRLTVV.